This T cell receptor (beta chain) was observed in a study of technical replicates of blood from a handful of donors. The protocol was immunoSEQ multiplex PCR, while the TCRdb copy is restricted to in-frame clones and leaves out a portion. The table has tens of thousands of clones, less than 95% seen once; the top ten hold about 0.37%. This CDR3 has 13 amino acids. Germline V lookup: CDR1 SGDLS, CDR2 YYNGEE. Trimming cost V 5 bases and J 5 bases, with 13 bases left between them. The sequencing sample was made of T cells isolated from PBMCs. The genes are TRBV9 and TRBJ2-5, with D uncertain. This receptor was obtained from a human donor in good health. CDR3 in amino acids: CASRGEPGETQYF. The DNA of the CDR3 is TGTGCCAGCAGGGGCGAGCCTGGGGAGACCCAGTACTTC.